This passage covers 24 T cell receptor beta chains from one sample sequenced in a study of blood T cell repertoires in COVID-19. The method was immunoSEQ multiplex PCR; TCRdb's version includes in-frame clones alone and lacks a portion of them. The sample comprises 50,000 to 70,000 clones, approximately 84% of which are singletons, and approximately 17% rests with the top ten. Sequencing was performed on peripheral blood. The receptors come from a man in his 70s with active COVID-19.

This rearrangement joins TRBV6-6 to TRBJ2-6; D unclear. The CDR3 is made up of 13 amino acids. Germline V CDR1 and CDR2: MNHNY, SVGAGI (reference sequence). With 8 bases removed from V and 3 bases from J, the gap between germline ends came to 8 bases. CDR3 coding DNA: TGTGCCAGCGTTTCAGGTGGGGCCAACGTCCTGACTTTC. Residues: CASVSGGANVLTF.

The CDR3 bases are TGTGCCAGCAGCCAATTTTTACAGATGAACACTGAAGCTTTCTTT. Amino acid sequence: CASSQFLQMNTEAFF. The chain employs TRBV3-1 (or the pseudogene TRBV3-2) and TRBJ1-1, with D unclear. CDR1 is LGHDT and CDR2 is YNNKEL in the germline V gene (reference sequence). V shed 2 bases and J shed 0 bases, with 10 bases lying between them. The CDR3 contains 15 residues.

This chain uses TRBV24-1 with TRBJ2-5, with 10 nucleotides matching TRBD2. CDR3 length equals 13 residues. V gave up 4 bases and J gave up 7 bases; unmatched junction bases: 2. Germline CDR1 KGHDR, CDR2 SFDVKD. The CDR3 loop reads CATSEVAGGTQYF. CDR3 in DNA: TGTGCCACCAGTGAGGTAGCGGGAGGGACCCAGTACTTC.

This clone is a singleton in its sample. This rearrangement joins TRBV3-1 (or the pseudogene TRBV3-2) to TRBJ1-1; 9 positions agree with TRBD1. With V trimmed by 4 bases and J by 10 bases, 7 bases remained unmatched. CDR3 length: 13 amino acids. CDR1 LGHDT and CDR2 YNNKEL come from the germline V gene (reference sequence). The CDR3 DNA reads as TGTGCCAGCAGCCCACGACAGGGGGTGCGAGCTTTCTTT. Its translation: CASSPRQGVRAFF.

The V and J genes are TRBV24-1 and TRBJ2-1; 7 bases match TRBD2. The CDR3 has 14 residues. Germline V gene data show CDR1 as KGHDR and CDR2 as SFDVKD. V was pared by 3 bases and J by 8 bases, with 6 bases of the junction left unmatched. This chain's CDR3 is CATSDTGGFDEQFF. In DNA form, the CDR3 reads TGTGCCACCAGTGATACGGGAGGTTTCGATGAGCAGTTCTTC.

The V and J genes are TRBV7-2 and TRBJ2-1; 12 bases are shared with TRBD2. Trimming removed 2 bases from V and 7 bases from J; junction bases left unmatched: 3. The CDR3 covers 15 residues. Germline CDR1 and CDR2: SGHTA and FQGNSA. The CDR3 nucleotides are TGTGCCAGCAGCTTATGGACTAGCGGGACAAATGAGCAGTTCTTC. Protein sequence: CASSLWTSGTNEQFF.

The chain is built from TRBV5-1 and TRBJ2-1, with 7 bases that match TRBD1. V dropped 4 bases and J dropped 7; count of bases not matched to a gene: 2. CDR3 length: 12 amino acids. Per the germline V gene, CDR1 is SGHRS and CDR2 is YFSETQ. CDR3 in amino acids: CASSPQGNEQFF. For the CDR3, the DNA is TGCGCCAGCAGCCCACAGGGGAATGAGCAGTTCTTC.

The chain couples TRBV6-1 to TRBJ2-1; 7 nucleotides align to TRBD2. CDR1 and CDR2 (germline): MNHNS, SASEGT. Unmatched junction bases numbered 3, after V lost 1 base and J lost 3 bases. CDR3 length equals 15 residues. DNA of the CDR3: TGTGCCAGCAGTGAAGGCGGGAGAGTCTACAATGAGCAGTTCTTC. It is translated as CASSEGGRVYNEQFF.

The chain recombines TRBV5-1 with TRBJ2-3; D might be TRBD1 (6 bases). The CDR3 runs to 14 residues. V was clipped by 3 bases and J by 6 bases, with 14 bases between them. The germline V gene encodes CDR1 SGHRS and CDR2 YFSETQ. The CDR3 DNA reads as TGCGCCAGCAGCTCACAGGGTACCGGGGATACGCAGTATTTT. This codes for CASSSQGTGDTQYF. Variable domain in full (rest from reference TRBV5-1 and TRBJ2-3): KAGVTQTPRYLIKTRGQQVTLSCSPISGHRSVSWYQQTPGQGLQFLFEYFSETQRNKGNFPGRFSGRQFSNSRSEMNVSTLELGDSALYLCASSSQGTGDTQYFGPGTRLTVL.

The chain recombines TRBV2 with TRBJ2-7; 8 bases are shared with TRBD1. V was clipped by 3 bases and J by 5 bases; unmatched bases: 6. Germline assignment: CDR1 SNHLY and CDR2 FYNNEI. The CDR3 has 14 residues. In DNA form, the CDR3 reads TGTGCCAGCAGTGATCGGACAGGGCCCCACGAGCAGTACTTC. Translating it yields CASSDRTGPHEQYF.

The CDR3 nucleotides read TGTGCATTTAAGCGGGAGGGCCGTCAAGAGACCCAGTACTTC. It yields the protein CAFKREGRQETQYF. The chain recombines TRBV30 with TRBJ2-5; TRBD2 matches at 10 bases. The CDR3 has 14 amino acids. From germline, CDR1 is GTSNPN and CDR2 SVGIG (reference sequence).

The rearrangement joins TRBV28 to TRBJ2-1; 9 bases fit TRBD1. The CDR3 loop spans 16 amino acids. Trimming took 6 bases from V and 3 from J; bases not matched to a gene: 9. Germline CDR1 reads MDHEN; CDR2 reads SYDVKM. The CDR3 nucleotides are TGTGCCAGCAGAACACTACAGGGGGCCAGCTACAATGAGCAGTTCTTC. This sequence encodes CASRTLQGASYNEQFF.

A remark on this clone: Other nucleotide sequences in the sample specify the same CDR3. CDR3 coding DNA: TGTGCCATCAGTGCATACCCGGGACTAGCGGGCACGTTAGGGAGGGAGCAGTACTTC. Its protein product is CAISAYPGLAGTLGREQYF. The chain employs TRBV10-3 and TRBJ2-7, with 12 bases lining up with TRBD2. Per the germline V gene, CDR1 is ENHRY and CDR2 is SYGVKD. The CDR3 has 19 amino acids. With V trimmed by 4 bases and J by 7 bases, 20 bases remained unmatched.

V is TRBV2 and J is TRBJ2-4; D uncertain. With 9 bases removed from V and 2 bases from J, the gap between germline ends came to 5 bases. This CDR3 contains 11 residues. The germline V gene encodes CDR1 SNHLY and CDR2 FYNNEI. CDR3 region: CASKTKNIQYF. The DNA for the CDR3 is TGTGCCAGTAAAACCAAAAACATTCAGTACTTC.

In its sample, this clone was seen a few times. The V gene is TRBV18, the J gene TRBJ2-7; D might be TRBD2 (6 bases). Germline CDR1 KGHSH, CDR2 LQKENI. The V end was cut by 3 bases, the J end by 4 bases, with 16 bases between. The CDR3 loop spans 15 amino acids. The CDR3 sequence is CASSPSPGLTYEQYF. The CDR3 region has the DNA TGTGCCAGCTCACCTTCGCCGGGACTTACGTACGAGCAGTACTTC.

CDR3 loop: CARRPGQGKTEAFF. In nucleotides, the CDR3 is TGTGCCAGACGACCGGGACAGGGGAAAACTGAAGCTTTCTTT. The gene calls are TRBV2 and TRBJ1-1; TRBD1 agrees at 10 bases. V was clipped by 9 bases and J by 5 bases; unmatched bases: 9. The CDR3 has 14 residues. CDR1 is SNHLY and CDR2 is FYNNEI in the germline V gene.

This rearrangement joins TRBV12-5 to TRBJ1-1; D is uncertain. This CDR3 has 13 residues. Germline lookup yields CDR1 LGHNT and CDR2 FRNRAP. The V end was cut by 0 bases, the J end by 12 bases, with 14 bases between. CDR3 loop: CASGLVQGGGTFF. The CDR3 DNA sequence: TGTGCTAGTGGTTTGGTACAAGGCGGTGGAACTTTCTTT.

The chain couples TRBV15 to TRBJ2-7; TRBD2 might be the D (5 bases). The V gene lost 1 base and the J gene lost 0 bases, with 7 bases spanning the gap. CDR1 is LNHNV and CDR2 is YYDKDF in the germline V gene (reference sequence). The length of the CDR3 is 14 residues. The CDR3: CATSRVGSSYEQYF. CDR3 sequence (DNA): TGTGCCACCAGCAGAGTAGGGAGCTCCTACGAGCAGTACTTC.

V and J are TRBV19 and TRBJ2-1; perhaps TRBD1 as D (6 bases). Deletions cut 5 bases from V and 2 bases from J, with 16 bases between. CDR1 LNHDA and CDR2 SQIVND come from the germline V gene (reference sequence). CDR3 size: 16 residues. The CDR3 bases are TGTGCCAGTAGTCCCAACTCCGGGACAACCTACAATGAGCAGTTCTTC. This gives the protein CASSPNSGTTYNEQFF.

V gene TRBV5-6 combines with J gene TRBJ1-6; D uncertain. The germline V and J ends were trimmed by 0 bases and 10 bases, with 11 bases remaining between them. Germline V lookup: CDR1 SGHDT, CDR2 YYEEEE. The CDR3 has 14 residues. The CDR3, as DNA: TGTGCCAGCAGCTTGGTATGGGCTGAGTCACCCCTCCACTTT. It codes for CASSLVWAESPLHF.

The rearrangement joins TRBV18 to TRBJ1-2; D remains ambiguous. Trimming left V 3 bases short and J 1 base short, with 6 bases between. The CDR3 is made up of 13 amino acids. Looked up from germline, CDR1 is KGHSH and CDR2 is LQKENI. CDR3 coding DNA: TGTGCCAGCTCACCCCGACTTAACTATGGCTACACCTTC. It specifies CASSPRLNYGYTF.

The chain couples TRBV5-1 to TRBJ1-1; 7 bases are shared with TRBD1. Trimming at V came to 0 bases and at J to 0 bases, leaving 5 bases not matched to a gene. Germline values: CDR1 SGHRS, CDR2 YFSETQ. The CDR3 is 16 residues long. The CDR3 DNA reads as TGCGCCAGCAGCTTGGCTTCGGGACAGATGAACACTGAAGCTTTCTTT. It is translated as CASSLASGQMNTEAFF.

V is TRBV18 and J is TRBJ1-4, with 8 nucleotides matching TRBD1. Per the germline V gene, CDR1 is KGHSH and CDR2 is LQKENI. This CDR3 comprises 13 residues. The junction had 5 bases not matched to a gene; V was cut back by 6 bases and J by 8 bases. The DNA for the CDR3 is TGTGCCAGCTCGACAGGGGTTTCGGAAAAACTGTTTTTT. Its translation is CASSTGVSEKLFF.

The rearrangement uses TRBV4-1 and TRBJ1-4; 9 positions agree with TRBD1. The germline CDR1 and CDR2 sequences are MGHRA and YSYEKL. With V trimmed by 2 bases and J by 3 bases, 7 bases remained unmatched. The CDR3 has 17 amino acids. The CDR3 DNA reads TGCGCCAGCAGCCAAACGAGGGACAGGGCGGCTAATGAAAAACTGTTTTTT. This gives the protein CASSQTRDRAANEKLFF.